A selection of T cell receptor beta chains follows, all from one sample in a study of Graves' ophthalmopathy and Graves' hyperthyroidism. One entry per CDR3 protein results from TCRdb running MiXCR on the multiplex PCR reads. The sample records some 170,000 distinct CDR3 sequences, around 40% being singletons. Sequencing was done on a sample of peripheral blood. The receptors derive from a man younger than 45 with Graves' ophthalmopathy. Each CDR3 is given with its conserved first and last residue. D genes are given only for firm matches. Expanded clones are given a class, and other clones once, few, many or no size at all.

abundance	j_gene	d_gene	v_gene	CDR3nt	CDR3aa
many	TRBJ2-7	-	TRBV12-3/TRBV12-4	TGTGCCAGCAGTTTGCGGGGAGAGCAGTACTTC	CASSLRGEQYF
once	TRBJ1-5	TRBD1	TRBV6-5	TGTGCCAGCAGTTGGTTGGGACAGGGACATCAGCCCCAGCATTTT	CASSWLGQGHQPQHF
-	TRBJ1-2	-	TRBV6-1	TGTGCCAGCAGTGAAGCGGATCGGTGGGGCTATGGCTACACCTTC	CASSEADRWGYGYTF
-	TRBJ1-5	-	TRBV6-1	TGTGCCAGCAGCGTTCGCAGGGGTAGCAATCAGCCCCAGCATTTT	CASSVRRGSNQPQHF
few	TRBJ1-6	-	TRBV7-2	TGTGCCAGCAGCCCTAATCTCGCCGGCGGCTCCTATAATTCACCCCTCCACTTT	CASSPNLAGGSYNSPLHF
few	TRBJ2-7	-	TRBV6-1	TGTGCCAGCAGTGAATTCGGACAGCCCTACGAGCAGTACTTC	CASSEFGQPYEQYF
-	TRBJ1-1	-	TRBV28	TGTGCCAGCAGTTTAGTCCCTGGGAACACTGAAGCTTTCTTT	CASSLVPGNTEAFF
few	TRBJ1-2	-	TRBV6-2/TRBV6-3	TGTGCCAGCAGTTCCAGCAGGGGAGAGTTTGGCTACACCTTC	CASSSSRGEFGYTF
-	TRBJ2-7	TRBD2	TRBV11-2	TGTGCCAGCAGCGCGACTAGCGGCAGAAGCTCCTACGAGCAGTACTTC	CASSATSGRSSYEQYF
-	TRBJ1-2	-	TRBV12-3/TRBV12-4	TGTGCCAGCAGTGCCGGGGTTGAAAGGGGGTCTGGCTACACCTTC	CASSAGVERGSGYTF
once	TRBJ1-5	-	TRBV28	TGTGCCAGCAGTACACAATCCAAGGGTGAGCCCCAGCATTTT	CASSTQSKGEPQHF
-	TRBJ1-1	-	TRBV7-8	TGTGCCAGCAGCCCCTACCTTCCCAATGAAGCTTTCTTT	CASSPYLPNEAFF
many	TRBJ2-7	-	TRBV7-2	TGTGCCAGCAGCTTAGTTAACGAGCAGTACTTC	CASSLVNEQYF
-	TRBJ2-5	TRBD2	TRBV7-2	TGTGCCAGCAACTTAGGTAGCGCGGGAGGGCAAGAGACCCAGTACTTC	CASNLGSAGGQETQYF
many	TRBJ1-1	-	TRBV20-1	TGCAGTGCCTCGAAGGGGGGGAACACTGAAGCTTTCTTT	CSASKGGNTEAFF
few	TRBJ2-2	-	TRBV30	TGTGCCTGGAGTGTAGGGGGGGCAGGCACCGGGGAGCTGTTTTTT	CAWSVGGAGTGELFF
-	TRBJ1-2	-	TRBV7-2	TGTGCCAGCAGCTGGCCCCCCGACGGGAAAAGCTACACCTTC	CASSWPPDGKSYTF
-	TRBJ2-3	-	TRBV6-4	TGTGCCAGCAGACACAACCCGCGAGCCACAGATACGCAGTATTTT	CASRHNPRATDTQYF
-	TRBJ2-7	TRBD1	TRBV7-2	TGTGCCAGCACCCCGGACAGGACTTACTCCTACGAGCAGTACTTC	CASTPDRTYSYEQYF
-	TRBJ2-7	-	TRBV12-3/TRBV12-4	TGTGCCAGCAGTTTGGAATTGGACACAAACTACGAGCAGTACTTC	CASSLELDTNYEQYF
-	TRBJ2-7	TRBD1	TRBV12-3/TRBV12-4	TGTGCCAGCAGTTTACAGGACAGGGACTACGAGCAGTACTTC	CASSLQDRDYEQYF
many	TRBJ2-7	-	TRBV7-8	TGTGCCAGCAGCGTCCGAACGGGCGCCACTTCCTACGAGCAGTACTTC	CASSVRTGATSYEQYF
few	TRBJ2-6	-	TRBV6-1	TGTGCCAGCAGTCCCGGACGTCTCTCTGGGGCCAACGTCCTGACTTTC	CASSPGRLSGANVLTF
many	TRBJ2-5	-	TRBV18	TGTGCCAGCTCCTCCCAGAGTGGTGAGACCCAGTACTTC	CASSSQSGETQYF
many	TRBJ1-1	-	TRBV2	TGTGCCAGCGGCTCGAGGCGCTCTAGCGGGAACACTGAAGCTTTCTTT	CASGSRRSSGNTEAFF
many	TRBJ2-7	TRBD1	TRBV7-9	TGTGCCAGCAGTCCGACAGGGGACGAGCAGTACTTC	CASSPTGDEQYF